This passage covers 26 T cell receptor beta chains from one sample sequenced in a study of blood T cell repertoires in COVID-19. The method was immunoSEQ multiplex PCR; TCRdb's version includes in-frame clones alone and lacks a portion of them. The sample consists of about 250,000 clones, just over 90% of them appearing once. The sequencing sample was made of PBMCs or T cells enriched from blood (not recorded which). These receptors came from a woman aged 18-29 years who had recovered from COVID-19.

This chain connects TRBV19 to TRBJ2-7; tentative D call: TRBD1 (6 bases). V lost 4 bases and J 0 bases, leaving 16 bases between the germline ends. This CDR3 is 16 amino acids long. Per germline, CDR1 LNHDA and CDR2 SQIVND (reference sequence). The CDR3 DNA sequence: TGTGCCAGTAGTACTACCGGGACAAGGACCTCCTACGAGCAGTACTTC. This codes for CASSTTGTRTSYEQYF.

The chain links TRBV2 to TRBJ2-2, with D possibly being TRBD2 (6 bases). The CDR3 spans 15 residues. Trimming stripped 9 bases from V and 6 bases from J, with 20 bases between. The germline gives CDR1 SNHLY, CDR2 FYNNEI. The CDR3 here is CASEVTQGGAGELFF. CDR3 sequence (DNA): TGTGCCAGTGAAGTGACGCAGGGAGGTGCCGGGGAGCTGTTTTTT.

This sequence joins TRBV11-3 and TRBJ1-2; weak D call: TRBD1 (5 bases). The CDR3 has 13 residues. With 5 bases removed from V and 0 bases from J, the gap between germline ends came to 7 bases. CDR1 is SGHNT, CDR2 YENEEA, per germline. CDR3 bases: TGTGCCAGCAGCGTGGACACTAACTATGGCTACACCTTC. Its protein product is CASSVDTNYGYTF.

In DNA form, the CDR3 reads TGCGCCAGCAGACACCGAACCGGGGAGCTGTTTTTT. The encoded protein is CASRHRTGELFF. This sequence joins TRBV5-1 and TRBJ2-2; D not resolved. The length of the CDR3 is 12 residues. V lost 5 bases, J lost 5 bases, and 7 bases lay in between. Germline-derived CDR1 and CDR2 are SGHRS and YFSETQ.

This rearrangement joins TRBV7-9 to TRBJ2-2, with D maybe TRBD2 (5 bases). Germline V gene sequence: CDR1 SEHNR, CDR2 FQNEAQ (reference sequence). V shed 2 bases and J shed 4 bases, with 14 bases lying between them. CDR3 length: 16 residues. CDR3 sequence: CASSLSIRELTGELFF. In DNA form, the CDR3 reads TGTGCCAGCAGCTTAAGTATTAGGGAGCTCACCGGGGAGCTGTTTTTT.

V gene TRBV20-1 combines with J gene TRBJ2-5; D uncertain. Germline values: CDR1 DFQATT, CDR2 SNEGSKA (reference sequence). Trimming stripped 4 bases from V and 5 bases from J, with 8 bases between. The CDR3 has 11 amino acids. CDR3 amino acids: CSAMYGETQYF. CDR3 DNA sequence: TGCAGTGCTATGTACGGGGAGACCCAGTACTTC.

The chain carries TRBV11-1 and TRBJ2-7, with D possibly matching TRBD2 (6 bases). This CDR3 is built from 16 residues. Between the trimmed V and J ends, which lost 5 bases and 4 bases, there was a span of 21 bases. In germline, CDR1 is SGHAT, CDR2 FQDESV (reference sequence). The CDR3 is CASSPNPGTAQYEQYF. CDR3 DNA: TGTGCCAGCAGCCCGAATCCAGGGACTGCACAGTACGAGCAGTACTTC.

The J gene is TRBJ2-4, the V gene TRBV6-5; weak D call: TRBD1 (6 bases). Germline V gene data show CDR1 as MNHEY and CDR2 as SVGAGI. The V end was cut by 0 bases, the J end by 6 bases, with 9 bases between. This CDR3 is 14 amino acids long. CDR3 loop: CASSYSEGGNIQYF. CDR3 DNA: TGTGCCAGCAGTTACTCGGAAGGGGGAAACATTCAGTACTTC.

The chain joins TRBV10-2 to TRBJ1-1; 7 bases are a match to TRBD1. The J segment lost 6 bases and the V segment lost 8 bases, leaving 9 bases of the junction unmatched. CDR3 length: 13 residues. Germline lookup yields CDR1 WSHSY and CDR2 SAAADI. Here the CDR3 reads CASSTGWVAEAFF. The CDR3 nucleotides read TGCGCCAGCTCGACAGGGTGGGTCGCTGAAGCTTTCTTT.

The chain is built from TRBV4-2 and TRBJ1-1; D gene unclear. The CDR3 sequence is 15 residues long. V was pared by 0 bases and J by 5 bases, with 13 bases between. CDR1 is LGHNA and CDR2 is YNFKEQ in the germline V gene. The CDR3 spells CASSQDSPGLTEAFF. CDR3 DNA: TGTGCCAGCAGCCAAGATAGTCCAGGCCTAACTGAAGCTTTCTTT.

The chain links TRBV28 to TRBJ2-7; maybe TRBD2 (6 bases). The CDR3 spans 14 residues. Germline CDR1 and CDR2: MDHEN and SYDVKM. Trimming removed 2 bases at V and 4 bases at J, with 12 bases between. CDR3 protein: CASSLPGSGYEQYF. The CDR3 coding sequence is TGTGCCAGCAGTTTACCCGGGAGTGGTTACGAGCAGTACTTC.

This clone appeared a single time. The rearrangement uses TRBV7-2 and TRBJ1-4; D gene unclear. The CDR3 is 15 residues long. The V end was cut by 1 base, the J end by 3 bases, with 9 bases between. Germline V lookup: CDR1 SGHTA, CDR2 FQGNSA. CDR3 sequence reads: CASSLGGSSNEKLFF. CDR3 DNA sequence: TGTGCCAGCAGCTTAGGCGGTAGTTCTAATGAAAAACTGTTTTTT.

A word on this clone: One end of the junction does not line up with germline, which may come from a read error. The V and J genes are TRBV7-7 and TRBJ1-1; D not certain. From germline, CDR1 is SSHAT and CDR2 FNYEAQ (reference sequence). The CDR3 extends over 13 amino acids. Here the CDR3 reads CASSPAGVTEAFF. CDR3 nucleotides: TGTGCTAGCAGCCCTGCCGGGGTCACTGAAGCTTTCTTT.

V gene TRBV7-9 combines with J gene TRBJ1-4, with 11 positions matching TRBD1. This CDR3 comprises 16 residues. Germline trimming cut 0 bases from V and 7 bases from J; bases unmatched to any gene: 4. Germline CDR1 SEHNR, CDR2 FQNEAQ (reference sequence). CDR3 protein: CASSLAGTGGGEKLFF. The CDR3 nucleotides read TGTGCCAGCAGCTTAGCCGGGACAGGGGGAGGTGAAAAACTGTTTTTT.

The gene calls are TRBV29-1 and TRBJ1-2, with unresolved D. The length of the CDR3 is 16 residues. The germline V and J ends were trimmed by 1 base and 0 bases, with 15 bases remaining between them. The germline V gene has CDR1 SQVTM and CDR2 ANQGSEA. The CDR3 protein is CSVEARTTDANYGYTF. As DNA, the CDR3 is TGCAGCGTTGAAGCCCGAACCACAGACGCTAACTATGGCTACACCTTC.

This chain joins TRBV5-1 and TRBJ1-1; weak D call: TRBD1 (5 bases). This CDR3 contains 14 residues. The V and J ends lost 6 bases and 0 bases respectively, with 12 bases between them. CDR1 is SGHRS and CDR2 is YFSETQ in the germline V gene. CDR3 residues: CASIGGYLNTEAFF. CDR3 nucleotide sequence: TGCGCCAGCATTGGGGGGTATCTGAACACTGAAGCTTTCTTT.

V gene TRBV5-8 combines with J gene TRBJ1-2; 8 bases line up with TRBD1. Germline CDR1 SGHTS, CDR2 YDEGEE. This CDR3 is built from 13 residues. V shed 5 bases, J shed 4 bases, and the junction held 4 bases outside the gene matches. The CDR3 coding sequence is TGTGCCAGCAGTTGGACAGGGCCCTATGGCTACACCTTC. It codes for CASSWTGPYGYTF.

About this clone: Sequence at one end of the junction differs from germline and may be a read error. This chain links TRBV12-3 or TRBV12-4 with TRBJ1-5; TRBD1 agrees at 8 bases. The CDR3 totals 13 residues. The CDR3 region has the DNA TGTACCAGCACCCAACAGGGGGATCAGCCCCAGCATTTT. This gives the protein CTSTQQGDQPQHF.

The genes are TRBV5-4 and TRBJ1-1; 8 nucleotides line up with TRBD1. Germline CDR1 SGHNT, CDR2 YYREEE (reference sequence). With V trimmed by 5 bases and J by 1 base, 10 bases remained unmatched. CDR3 size: 16 residues. The CDR3 nucleotides are TGTGCCAGCAGTATTGGACAGGGCGGGGAGAACACTGAAGCTTTCTTT. Encoded protein: CASSIGQGGENTEAFF.

This clone occurred a few times. The chain links TRBV7-8 to TRBJ1-4; D unresolved. This CDR3 is 13 amino acids long. Per the germline V gene, CDR1 is SGHVS and CDR2 is FQNEAQ. V lost 3 bases and J lost 2, with 4 bases in between. This CDR3 reads CASSLSTNEKLFF. The DNA of the CDR3 is TGTGCCAGCAGCTTGTCGACTAATGAAAAACTGTTTTTT. Together with reference TRBV7-8 and TRBJ1-4, the CDR3 gives the full variable domain: GAGVSQSPRYKVAKRGQDVALRCDPISGHVSLFWYQQALGQGPEFLTYFQNEAQLDKSGLPSDRFFAERPEGSVSTLKIQRTQQEDSAVYLCASSLSTNEKLFFGSGTQLSVL.

This clone occurred once. The genes are TRBV2 and TRBJ1-5; D unclear. The CDR3 covers 13 residues. V shed 6 bases and J shed 2 bases, with 8 bases lying between them. Germline loops: CDR1 SNHLY, CDR2 FYNNEI. The DNA of the CDR3 is TGTGCCAGCAGATTCGCGGGCAATCAGCCCCAGCATTTT. It specifies CASRFAGNQPQHF.

The chain couples TRBV2 to TRBJ1-6; D is ambiguous. The CDR3 is 18 residues long. CDR1 and CDR2 (germline): SNHLY, FYNNEI. The V end lost 3 bases, the J end lost 0 bases, and 15 bases lay between the germline ends. CDR3 DNA sequence: TGTGCCAGCAGTGATCCCGGCAATGGAGTCTCCTATAATTCACCCCTCCACTTT. This gives the protein CASSDPGNGVSYNSPLHF. Drawing the rest from reference TRBV2 and TRBJ1-6, the complete variable domain is EPEVTQTPSHQVTQMGQEVILRCVPISNHLYFYWYRQILGQKVEFLVSFYNNEISEKSEIFDDQFSVERPDGSNFTLKIRSTKLEDSAMYFCASSDPGNGVSYNSPLHFGNGTRLTVT.

The rearrangement links TRBV5-4 to TRBJ1-1; D uncertain. This CDR3 has 12 amino acids. The V and J ends lost 2 bases and 3 bases respectively, with 5 bases between them. CDR1 and CDR2 from the germline V gene are SGHNT and YYREEE (reference sequence). Written as DNA, the CDR3 is TGTGCCAGCAGCTTCCGGGACACTGAAGCTTTCTTT. The encoded protein is CASSFRDTEAFF.

This rearrangement joins TRBV12-5 to TRBJ2-1, with TRBD2 matching 7 bases. Germline CDR1 reads LGHNT; CDR2 reads FRNRAP. The J segment lost 10 bases and the V segment lost 5 bases, leaving 8 bases of the junction unmatched. The CDR3 is 13 amino acids. The CDR3 DNA is TGTGCTAGTGGTCTGGGACTACCAATCGAGCAGTTCTTC. Translation gives CASGLGLPIEQFF.

The chain combines TRBV5-3 with TRBJ2-5; TRBD2 aligns across 7 bases. TRBV5-3 has ORF status, its function being uncertain. The ends lost 0 bases at V and 2 bases at J; junction bases unmatched: 7. This CDR3 contains 16 residues. The CDR3 region is CARSLGSGRGQETQYF. CDR3 bases: TGTGCCAGAAGCTTGGGGAGCGGGCGGGGGCAAGAGACCCAGTACTTC.

The chain is built from TRBV7-2 and TRBJ2-1; D gene ambiguous. The CDR3 has 13 amino acids. The V end was cut by 4 bases, the J end by 6 bases, with 10 bases between. Per the germline V gene, CDR1 is SGHTA and CDR2 is FQGNSA. The CDR3 region has the DNA TGTGCCAGCAGCTCAGTACGAGGCAATGAGCAGTTCTTC. Translation: CASSSVRGNEQFF.